This entry describes one TCR beta chain. The data were obtained in a study of T cells in Graves' hyperthyroidism and ophthalmopathy. Template material for amplifying TCR beta CDR3 regions consisted of RNA transcripts. When the TCR CDR3 underwent first-round RT-PCR, the HTBI primer set was used. TCRdb independently ran MiXCR on the multiplex PCR reads; one entry per CDR3 protein. The table shows fewer than 850,000 distinct CDR3 sequences, with 17% occurring only once. The CDR3 runs 13 residues. Germline V CDR1 and CDR2: SGHRS, YFSETQ. Trimming cost V 6 bases and J 8 bases, with 16 bases left between them.

This clonotype originated in a man aged 50 to 60 with Graves' hyperthyroidism. Sequencing input: blood. J is TRBJ2-3 and V is TRBV5-1; D is unresolved. In DNA, the CDR3 is TGCGCCAGCAAGCCAATCGAGTCGGGTACGCAGTATTTT. It is translated as CASKPIESGTQYF.